A selection of T cell receptor beta chains follows, all from one sample in a study of spatial heterogeneity in lung cancer. TCRdb called the 5' RACE reads again in MiXCR, with one record for every CDR3 protein. The repertoire includes 85,000 to 100,000 distinct CDR3 sequences, just under 20% of them detected once, and 20% to 25% sits in the top ten. This material consisted of PBMCs, taken at follow-up. The receptors come from a male donor with early-stage non-small cell lung cancer. The CDR3 runs from the conserved cysteine through the conserved F or W. D genes are given only for firm matches.

D: TRBD1
V: TRBV5-1
CDR3: CASSRTGDRNYGYTF

D: TRBD1
V: TRBV4-2
CDR3: CASSQERRGQGPYGYTF

D: -
V: TRBV7-3
CDR3: CASSESSVVGYEQFF

D: -
V: TRBV20-1
CDR3: CSARVGASGTDTQYF

D: -
V: TRBV7-6
CDR3: CASSPFGDLQPQHF

D: TRBD1
V: TRBV6-5
CDR3: CASSYSQQGVSEQFF

D: TRBD1
V: TRBV5-5
CDR3: CASSLGQGPYNEQFF

D: TRBD1
V: TRBV7-9
CDR3: CASSLGETGEKLFF

D: -
V: TRBV5-1
CDR3: CASSLRGQGTEAFF

D: TRBD1
V: TRBV5-1
CDR3: CASSLEPGQSQFF

D: TRBD2
V: TRBV19
CDR3: CASKVAGSTGELFF

D: TRBD1
V: TRBV7-2
CDR3: CASRPGTGGSGANVLTF

D: TRBD2
V: TRBV24-1
CDR3: CATSPASGPYEQYF

D: TRBD1
V: TRBV5-1
CDR3: CASSWDRPNTGELFF

D: -
V: TRBV29-1
CDR3: CSARSPYSYNEQFF

D: -
V: TRBV4-1
CDR3: CASSQVSRALRYTF

D: -
V: TRBV6-2/TRBV6-3
CDR3: CASSSPAAAGELFF

D: -
V: TRBV21-1
CDR3: CASSHRWPQHF

D: -
V: TRBV24-1
CDR3: CATSEGTNTGELFF

D: -
V: TRBV9
CDR3: CASSVWDTANTGELFF

D: TRBD1
V: TRBV10-2
CDR3: CASSDRGPVYGYTF

D: -
V: TRBV20-1
CDR3: CSSRRGTETQHF

D: -
V: TRBV7-2
CDR3: CASSLVTGAGTGELFF

D: TRBD2
V: TRBV15
CDR3: CATSRDRGGRPDTQYF